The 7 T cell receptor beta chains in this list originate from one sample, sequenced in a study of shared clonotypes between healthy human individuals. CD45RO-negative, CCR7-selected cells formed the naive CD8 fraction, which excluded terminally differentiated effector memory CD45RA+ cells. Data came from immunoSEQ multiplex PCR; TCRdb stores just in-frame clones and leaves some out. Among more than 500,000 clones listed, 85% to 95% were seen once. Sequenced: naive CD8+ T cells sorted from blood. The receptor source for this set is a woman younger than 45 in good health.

CDR3 in amino acids: CASRSRQEPSYEQYF. The CDR3 region has the DNA TGTGCCAGCAGAAGTCGACAGGAGCCATCCTACGAGCAGTACTTC. The chain is built from TRBV7-2 and TRBJ2-7, with D maybe TRBD1 (6 bases). Germline-derived CDR1 and CDR2 are SGHTA and FQGNSA. The CDR3 covers 15 residues. Trimming removed 6 bases from V and 1 base from J, with 16 bases in between.

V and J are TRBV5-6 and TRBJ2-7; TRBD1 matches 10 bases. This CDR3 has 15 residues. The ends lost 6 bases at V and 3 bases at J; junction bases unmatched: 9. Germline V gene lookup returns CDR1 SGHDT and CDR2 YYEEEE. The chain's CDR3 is CASTLGQGVYYEQYF. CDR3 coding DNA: TGTGCCAGCACCTTAGGACAGGGGGTGTACTACGAGCAGTACTTC.

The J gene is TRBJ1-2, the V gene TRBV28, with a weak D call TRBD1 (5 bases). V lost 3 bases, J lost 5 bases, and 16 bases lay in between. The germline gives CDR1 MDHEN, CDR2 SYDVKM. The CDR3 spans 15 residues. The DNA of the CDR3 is TGTGCCAGCAGTTTGCAGAACTCGGGGGGGTATGGCTACACCTTC. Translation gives CASSLQNSGGYGYTF.

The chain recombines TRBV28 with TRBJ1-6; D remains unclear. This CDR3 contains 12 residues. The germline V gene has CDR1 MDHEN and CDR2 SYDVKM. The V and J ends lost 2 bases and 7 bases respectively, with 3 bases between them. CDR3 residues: CASSLNNSPLHF. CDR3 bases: TGTGCCAGCAGTTTAAACAATTCACCCCTCCACTTT.

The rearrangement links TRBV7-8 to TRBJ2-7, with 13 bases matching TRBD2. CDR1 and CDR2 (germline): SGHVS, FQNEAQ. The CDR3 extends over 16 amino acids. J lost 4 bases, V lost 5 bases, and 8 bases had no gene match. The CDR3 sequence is CASSPGLAGAMYEQYF. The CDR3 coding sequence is TGTGCCAGCAGCCCAGGACTAGCGGGAGCGATGTACGAGCAGTACTTC.

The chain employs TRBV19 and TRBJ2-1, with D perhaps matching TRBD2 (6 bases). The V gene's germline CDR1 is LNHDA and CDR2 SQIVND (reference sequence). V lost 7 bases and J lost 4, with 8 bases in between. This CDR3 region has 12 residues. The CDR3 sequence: CASKGGYNEQFF. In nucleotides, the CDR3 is TGTGCCAGTAAAGGAGGGTACAATGAGCAGTTCTTC.

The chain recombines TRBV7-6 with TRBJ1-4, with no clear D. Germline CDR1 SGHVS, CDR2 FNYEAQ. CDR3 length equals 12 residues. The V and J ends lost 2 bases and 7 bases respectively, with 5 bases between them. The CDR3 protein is CASSLSGEKLFF. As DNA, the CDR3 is TGTGCCAGCAGCTTATCAGGTGAAAAACTGTTTTTT.